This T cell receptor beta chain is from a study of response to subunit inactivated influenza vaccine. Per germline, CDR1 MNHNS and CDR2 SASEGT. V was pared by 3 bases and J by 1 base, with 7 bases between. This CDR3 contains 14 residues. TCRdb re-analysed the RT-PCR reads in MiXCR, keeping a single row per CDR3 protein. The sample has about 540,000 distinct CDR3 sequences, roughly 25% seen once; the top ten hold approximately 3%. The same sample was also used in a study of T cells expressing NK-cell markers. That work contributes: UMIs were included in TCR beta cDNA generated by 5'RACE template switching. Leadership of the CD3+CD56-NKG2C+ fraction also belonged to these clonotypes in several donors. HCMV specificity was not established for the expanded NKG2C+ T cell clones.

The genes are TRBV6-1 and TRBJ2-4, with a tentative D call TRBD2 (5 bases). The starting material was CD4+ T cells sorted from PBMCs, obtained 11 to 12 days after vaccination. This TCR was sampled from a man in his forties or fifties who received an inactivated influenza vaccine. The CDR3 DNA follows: TGTGCCAGCAGTGATGGCGGGGCCAAAAACATTCAGTACTTC. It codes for CASSDGGAKNIQYF.